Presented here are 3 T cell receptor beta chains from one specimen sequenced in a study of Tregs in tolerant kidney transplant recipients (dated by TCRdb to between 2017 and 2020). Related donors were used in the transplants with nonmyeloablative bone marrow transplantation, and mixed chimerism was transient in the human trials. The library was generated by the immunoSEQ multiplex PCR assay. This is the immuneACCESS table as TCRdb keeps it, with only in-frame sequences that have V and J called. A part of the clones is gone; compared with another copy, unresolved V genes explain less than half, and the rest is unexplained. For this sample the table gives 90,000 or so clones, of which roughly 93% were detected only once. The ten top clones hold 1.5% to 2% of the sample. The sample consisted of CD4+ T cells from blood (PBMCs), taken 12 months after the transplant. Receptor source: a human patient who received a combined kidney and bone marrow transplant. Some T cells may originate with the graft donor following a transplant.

The CDR3 here is CASSSPGTGGSPLHF. CDR3 nucleotide sequence: TGTGCCAGCAGCTCTCCCGGGACAGGGGGATCACCCCTCCACTTT. The chain employs TRBV5-5 and TRBJ1-6; 11 bases are a match to TRBD1. Looked up from germline, CDR1 is SGHKS and CDR2 is YYEKEE (reference sequence). CDR3 length: 15 amino acids. Germline trimming cut 3 bases from V and 10 bases from J; bases unmatched to any gene: 6.

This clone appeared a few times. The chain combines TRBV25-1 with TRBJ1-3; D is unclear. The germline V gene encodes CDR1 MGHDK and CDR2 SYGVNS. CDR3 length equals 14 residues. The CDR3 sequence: CPPEAGSSGNTIYF. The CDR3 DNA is TGTCCCCCTGAGGCGGGGAGCTCTGGAAACACCATATATTTT.

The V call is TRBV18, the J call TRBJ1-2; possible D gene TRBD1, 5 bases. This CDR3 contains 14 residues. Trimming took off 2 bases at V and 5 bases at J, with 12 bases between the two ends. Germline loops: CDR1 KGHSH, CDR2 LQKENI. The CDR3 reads CASSPLGGEYGYTF. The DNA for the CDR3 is TGTGCCAGCTCACCATTAGGAGGGGAATATGGCTACACCTTC.